These T cell receptor beta chains were read from a single sample in a study of blood T cell repertoires in COVID-19. The method was immunoSEQ multiplex PCR; TCRdb's version includes in-frame clones alone and lacks a portion of them. Found here are about 220,000 clones, more than 75% of them singletons; the top ten hold 1.5% to 2%. Sample: peripheral blood. Every receptor here comes from a middle-aged man with active or convalescent COVID-19. The CDR3 runs from the conserved cysteine through the conserved F or W.

CDR3 length: 17
J gene: TRBJ2-1
V gene: TRBV5-1
CDR3 protein: CASSLAPLAGAYNEQFF

CDR3 length: 15
J gene: TRBJ1-5
V gene: TRBV27
CDR3 protein: CASMRKGLSNQPQHF

CDR3 length: 17
J gene: TRBJ2-7
V gene: TRBV27
CDR3 protein: CASSARSGQGAGYEQYF

CDR3 length: 14
J gene: TRBJ1-2
V gene: TRBV11-2
CDR3 protein: CASSLGNSGSGYTF

CDR3 length: 12
J gene: TRBJ2-7
V gene: TRBV30
CDR3 protein: CAWSDGWNEQYF

CDR3 length: 18
J gene: TRBJ2-3
V gene: TRBV28
CDR3 protein: CASSLWGLAEVVTDTQYF

CDR3 length: 15
J gene: TRBJ2-7
V gene: TRBV7-9
CDR3 protein: CASSSPRGPSYEQYF

CDR3 length: 17
J gene: TRBJ1-3
V gene: TRBV7-6
CDR3 protein: CASSLAVWGEGGNTIYF

CDR3 length: 13
J gene: TRBJ1-1
V gene: TRBV12-3/TRBV12-4
CDR3 protein: CASSRDRGPGAFF

CDR3 length: 14
J gene: TRBJ1-2
V gene: TRBV4-1
CDR3 protein: CASSQRITGHGYTF

CDR3 length: 15
J gene: TRBJ2-7
V gene: TRBV27
CDR3 protein: CASGLLAGGFYEQYF

CDR3 length: 13
J gene: TRBJ1-2
V gene: TRBV19
CDR3 protein: CASSTRSNYGYTF

CDR3 length: 14
J gene: TRBJ2-7
V gene: TRBV27
CDR3 protein: CASRPRGGTYEQYF

CDR3 length: 11
J gene: TRBJ2-1
V gene: TRBV28
CDR3 protein: CASTTHNEQFF

CDR3 length: 15
J gene: TRBJ2-1
V gene: TRBV5-6
CDR3 protein: CASSADRGPYNEQFF

CDR3 length: 14
J gene: TRBJ1-1
V gene: TRBV16
CDR3 protein: CASSQLYMNTEAFF

CDR3 length: 17
J gene: TRBJ2-3
V gene: TRBV5-4
CDR3 protein: CASSQVPGGGAGDTQYF

CDR3 length: 14
J gene: TRBJ2-3
V gene: TRBV4-1
CDR3 protein: CASSQTGQVNTQYF

CDR3 length: 15
J gene: TRBJ2-3
V gene: TRBV10-1
CDR3 protein: CASSGGERPTDTQYF

CDR3 length: 16
J gene: TRBJ1-4
V gene: TRBV19
CDR3 protein: CASSSGTGTTNEKLFF

CDR3 length: 14
J gene: TRBJ2-7
V gene: TRBV2
CDR3 protein: CASRRRDFSYEQYF

CDR3 length: 15
J gene: TRBJ1-3
V gene: TRBV3-1/TRBV3-2
CDR3 protein: CASSQDLPGGNTIYF

CDR3 length: 15
J gene: TRBJ1-6
V gene: TRBV7-9
CDR3 protein: CASSPLRGKGSPLHF

CDR3 length: 13
J gene: TRBJ1-2
V gene: TRBV3-1/TRBV3-2
CDR3 protein: CASSTPTRLGYTF

CDR3 length: 13
J gene: TRBJ1-5
V gene: TRBV28
CDR3 protein: CASRSDRWGPQHF

CDR3 length: 14
J gene: TRBJ1-2
V gene: TRBV28
CDR3 protein: CASSNLQGGYGYTF

CDR3 length: 14
J gene: TRBJ1-5
V gene: TRBV2
CDR3 protein: CASSAGTRNQPQHF

CDR3 length: 13
J gene: TRBJ2-7
V gene: TRBV7-3
CDR3 protein: CASSLTSSYEQYF

CDR3 length: 16
J gene: TRBJ1-3
V gene: TRBV7-9
CDR3 protein: CASSLGQPHFGNTIYF

CDR3 length: 13
J gene: TRBJ2-7
V gene: TRBV3-1/TRBV3-2
CDR3 protein: CASSLGTAREQYF

CDR3 length: 19
J gene: TRBJ1-5
V gene: TRBV28
CDR3 protein: CASSSNYGQGEWSNQPQHF

CDR3 length: 16
J gene: TRBJ1-2
V gene: TRBV28
CDR3 protein: CASTIRGGTDLYGYTF

CDR3 length: 13
J gene: TRBJ1-5
V gene: TRBV28
CDR3 protein: CASSTASNQPQHF

CDR3 length: 16
J gene: TRBJ1-5
V gene: TRBV28
CDR3 protein: CASSLRGQGAAQPQHF

CDR3 length: 12
J gene: TRBJ2-2
V gene: TRBV30
CDR3 protein: CAWSVGGGELFF

CDR3 length: 15
J gene: TRBJ1-1
V gene: TRBV5-1
CDR3 protein: CASSLAKTGGGEAFF

CDR3 length: 17
J gene: TRBJ2-1
V gene: TRBV7-9
CDR3 protein: CASSSRLAGPSWYEQFF

CDR3 length: 14
J gene: TRBJ2-7
V gene: TRBV6-5
CDR3 protein: CASRFRDRAYEQYF

CDR3 length: 14
J gene: TRBJ1-4
V gene: TRBV6-5
CDR3 protein: CASSRQVPNEKLFF

CDR3 length: 15
J gene: TRBJ1-5
V gene: TRBV3-1/TRBV3-2
CDR3 protein: CASSHKGQGNQPQHF

CDR3 length: 17
J gene: TRBJ2-7
V gene: TRBV6-1
CDR3 protein: CASSELHRADLVYEQYF

CDR3 length: 16
J gene: TRBJ2-7
V gene: TRBV27
CDR3 protein: CASSFHSGTGSYEQYF

CDR3 length: 16
J gene: TRBJ1-2
V gene: TRBV25-1
CDR3 protein: CASSEIRGGAGYGYTF

CDR3 length: 17
J gene: TRBJ1-5
V gene: TRBV12-1
CDR3 protein: CASSPRQGARGNQPQHF

CDR3 length: 14
J gene: TRBJ2-1
V gene: TRBV27
CDR3 protein: CASSSLGAYNEQFF

CDR3 length: 14
J gene: TRBJ2-7
V gene: TRBV27
CDR3 protein: CASSVGAGVKEQYF

CDR3 length: 14
J gene: TRBJ2-7
V gene: TRBV9
CDR3 protein: CASSVGPGPYEQYF

CDR3 length: 19
J gene: TRBJ2-3
V gene: TRBV2
CDR3 protein: CASSELRSGGDYSTDTQYF

CDR3 length: 15
J gene: TRBJ2-5
V gene: TRBV5-4
CDR3 protein: CASSQQGAPRETQYF

CDR3 length: 16
J gene: TRBJ1-1
V gene: TRBV6-1
CDR3 protein: CASSEDRFPLNTEAFF

CDR3 length: 13
J gene: TRBJ1-2
V gene: TRBV29-1
CDR3 protein: CSVADRGLFGYTF

CDR3 length: 15
J gene: TRBJ2-7
V gene: TRBV4-2
CDR3 protein: CASSQESDNSYEQYF

CDR3 length: 13
J gene: TRBJ1-1
V gene: TRBV29-1
CDR3 protein: CSARRGAGTEAFF

CDR3 length: 14
J gene: TRBJ1-1
V gene: TRBV28
CDR3 protein: CASSLGQTNTEAFF

CDR3 length: 12
J gene: TRBJ2-1
V gene: TRBV5-1
CDR3 protein: CASSYRTGEQFF

CDR3 length: 15
J gene: TRBJ2-1
V gene: TRBV19
CDR3 protein: CASSMGTGPYNEQFF

CDR3 length: 15
J gene: TRBJ1-4
V gene: TRBV28
CDR3 protein: CASSFGGQGFEKLFF

CDR3 length: 14
J gene: TRBJ1-6
V gene: TRBV30
CDR3 protein: CAWSARVYNSPLHF

CDR3 length: 14
J gene: TRBJ1-2
V gene: TRBV7-9
CDR3 protein: CASSSTPGLYGYTF

CDR3 length: 17
J gene: TRBJ2-6
V gene: TRBV4-1
CDR3 protein: CASSQVVLSSGANVLTF